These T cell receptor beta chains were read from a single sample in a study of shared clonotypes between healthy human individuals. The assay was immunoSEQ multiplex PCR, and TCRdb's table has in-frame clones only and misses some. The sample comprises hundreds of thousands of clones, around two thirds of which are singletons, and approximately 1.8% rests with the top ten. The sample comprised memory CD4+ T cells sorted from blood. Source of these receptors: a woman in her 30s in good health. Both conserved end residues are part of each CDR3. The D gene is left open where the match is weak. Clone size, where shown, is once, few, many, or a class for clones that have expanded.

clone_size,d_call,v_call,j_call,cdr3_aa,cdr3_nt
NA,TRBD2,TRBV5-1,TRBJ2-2,CASGGRDLHTGELFF,TGCGCCAGCGGCGGGAGGGACTTGCACACCGGGGAGCTGTTTTTT
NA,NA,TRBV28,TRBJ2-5,CASSLSGSQETQYF,TGTGCCAGCAGTTTGAGTGGATCTCAAGAGACCCAGTACTTC
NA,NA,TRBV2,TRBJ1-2,CASLTYGYTF,TGTGCCAGCCTTACTTATGGCTACACCTTC
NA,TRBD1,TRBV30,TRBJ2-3,CAWSSWDRVTDTQYF,TGTGCCTGGAGTAGCTGGGACAGGGTTACAGATACGCAGTATTTT
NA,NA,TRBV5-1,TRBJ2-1,CASSLASPGYNEQFF,TGCGCCAGCAGCTTGGCGAGTCCCGGTTACAATGAGCAGTTCTTC
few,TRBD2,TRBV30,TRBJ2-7,CAWSVAGTSGSRYEQYF,TGTGCCTGGAGTGTTGCCGGGACTAGCGGGAGTCGATACGAGCAGTACTTC
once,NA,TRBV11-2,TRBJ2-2,CASSMDGELFF,TGTGCCAGCAGCATGGACGGGGAGCTGTTTTTT
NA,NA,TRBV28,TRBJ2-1,CATHQLLSDEQFF,TGTGCCACCCACCAACTCCTTTCCGATGAGCAGTTCTTC
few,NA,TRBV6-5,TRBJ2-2,CASSRDTGELFF,TGTGCCAGCAGTCGTGACACCGGGGAGCTGTTTTTT
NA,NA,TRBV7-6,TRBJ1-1,CASSSTAPGDSEAFF,TGTGCCAGCAGTTCGACCGCCCCTGGAGATTCTGAAGCTTTCTTT
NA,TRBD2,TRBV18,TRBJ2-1,CASSGGNEQFF,TGTGCCAGCTCCGGGGGGAATGAGCAGTTCTTC
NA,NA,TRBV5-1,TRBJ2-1,CASLPRTTLQFF,TGCGCCAGCCTACCACGAACAACTTTACAGTTCTTC
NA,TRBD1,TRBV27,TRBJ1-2,CASSPSAGGGYTF,TGTGCCAGCAGTCCTTCTGCAGGGGGTGGCTACACCTTC
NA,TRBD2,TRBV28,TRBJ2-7,CASRVAGASYEQYF,TGTGCCAGCAGGGTAGCGGGAGCCTCCTACGAGCAGTACTTC
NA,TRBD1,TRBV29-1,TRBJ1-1,CSATTGVGLNSLNTEAFF,TGCAGCGCTACGACAGGGGTCGGGCTTAACTCGTTGAACACTGAAGCTTTCTTT
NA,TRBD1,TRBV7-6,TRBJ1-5,CASSERPGGWGNQPQHF,TGTGCCAGCAGCGAAAGACCAGGGGGCTGGGGCAATCAGCCCCAGCATTTT
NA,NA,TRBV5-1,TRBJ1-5,CASSLAPGPSNQPQHF,TGCGCCAGCAGCTTGGCCCCAGGTCCTAGCAATCAGCCCCAGCATTTT
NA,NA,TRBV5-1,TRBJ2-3,CASSSRGDTQYF,TGCGCCAGCAGCTCGAGGGGGGATACGCAGTATTTT
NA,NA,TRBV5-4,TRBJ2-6,CASSLVTRSRSGANVLTF,TGTGCCAGCAGCTTGGTTACTCGTAGTCGGTCTGGGGCCAACGTCCTGACTTTC
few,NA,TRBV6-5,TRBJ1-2,CASSYSAGSRGYTF,TGTGCCAGCAGTTACTCGGCGGGGTCTCGTGGCTACACCTTC
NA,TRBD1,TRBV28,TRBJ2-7,CASSAAGGASYEQYF,TGTGCCAGCAGCGCCGCAGGGGGCGCTTCCTACGAGCAGTACTTC
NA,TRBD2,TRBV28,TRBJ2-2,CASRIAGGGTGELFF,TGTGCCAGCAGAATAGCGGGAGGGGGCACCGGGGAGCTGTTTTTT
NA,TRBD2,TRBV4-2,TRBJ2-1,CASSQEPSGSSYNEQFF,TGTGCCAGCAGCCAAGAGCCTAGCGGGAGCTCCTACAATGAGCAGTTCTTC
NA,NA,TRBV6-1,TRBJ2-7,CASSLKTTHEQYF,TGTGCCAGCAGCCTAAAGACAACCCACGAGCAGTACTTC
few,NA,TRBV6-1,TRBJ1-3,CASMWAGENTIYF,TGTGCCAGCATGTGGGCAGGGGAGAACACCATATATTTT
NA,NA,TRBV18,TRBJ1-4,CASSPAGGESEKLFF,TGTGCCAGCTCACCCGCGGGGGGGGAGAGTGAAAAACTGTTTTTT
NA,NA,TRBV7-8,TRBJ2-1,CASSPWGGPRDNEQFF,TGTGCCAGCAGCCCCTGGGGCGGACCCAGGGACAATGAGCAGTTCTTC
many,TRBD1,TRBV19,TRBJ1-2,CASSTGTGGNYGYTF,TGTGCCAGTAGTACCGGGACAGGGGGCAACTATGGCTACACCTTC
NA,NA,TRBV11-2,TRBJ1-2,CASSLGHLYGYTF,TGTGCCAGCAGCTTAGGACACCTCTATGGCTACACCTTC
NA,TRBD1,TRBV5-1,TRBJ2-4,CASSLEQGASIQYF,TGCGCCAGCAGCTTGGAACAGGGGGCTAGCATTCAGTACTTC
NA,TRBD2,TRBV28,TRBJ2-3,CASSPTVPSGNTDTQYF,TGTGCCAGCAGCCCCACCGTGCCTAGCGGGAACACAGATACGCAGTATTTT
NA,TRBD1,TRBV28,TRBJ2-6,CASRPWKQGSSGANVLTF,TGTGCCAGCAGACCCTGGAAACAGGGGAGCTCTGGGGCCAACGTCCTGACTTTC
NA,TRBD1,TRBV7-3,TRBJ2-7,CASSPRQGREQYF,TGTGCCAGCAGCCCGCGACAGGGCCGCGAGCAGTACTTC
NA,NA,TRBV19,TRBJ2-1,CATASGTNYYNEQFF,TGTGCCACTGCTTCCGGGACCAACTACTACAATGAGCAGTTCTTC
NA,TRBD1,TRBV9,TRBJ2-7,CASSAQPDRGLIEQYF,TGTGCCAGCAGCGCCCAGCCTGACAGGGGGCTGATCGAGCAGTACTTC
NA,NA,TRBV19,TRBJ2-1,CASSTRDRSYNEQFF,TGTGCCAGTAGTACGCGAGACAGGTCCTACAATGAGCAGTTCTTC
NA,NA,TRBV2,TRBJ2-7,CASSFTGSRREQYF,TGTGCCAGCAGCTTCACAGGGTCGAGAAGAGAGCAGTACTTC
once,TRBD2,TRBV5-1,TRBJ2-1,CASSPRSRAGGLENEQFF,TGCGCCAGCAGCCCGCGGAGTCGAGCGGGAGGGCTGGAGAATGAGCAGTTCTTC
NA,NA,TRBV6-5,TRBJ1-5,CASSYRTSGQPQHF,TGTGCCAGCAGTTACAGGACGTCCGGACAGCCCCAGCATTTT
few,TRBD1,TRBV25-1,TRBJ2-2,CASNPGTGNTGELFF,TGTGCCAGCAACCCCGGGACAGGGAACACCGGGGAGCTGTTTTTT
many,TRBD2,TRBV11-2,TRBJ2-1,CASSSGTSDSNEQFF,TGTGCCAGCAGCTCCGGGACTAGTGATAGCAATGAGCAGTTCTTC
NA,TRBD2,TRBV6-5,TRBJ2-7,CASSYGGSGASYEQYF,TGTGCCAGCAGTTACGGGGGTAGCGGGGCATCCTACGAGCAGTACTTC
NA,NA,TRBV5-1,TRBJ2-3,CASSLDADTQYF,TGCGCCAGCAGCTTGGATGCGGATACGCAGTATTTT
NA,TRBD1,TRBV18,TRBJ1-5,CASSPTGAAQPQHF,TGTGCCAGCTCACCAACAGGGGCGGCTCAGCCCCAGCATTTT
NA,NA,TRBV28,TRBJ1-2,CASSSGVSYGYTF,TGTGCCAGCAGTTCCGGGGTTAGCTATGGCTACACCTTC
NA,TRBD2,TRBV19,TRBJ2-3,CASRAGRSGSYTDTQYF,TGTGCCAGTAGGGCGGGGCGTAGCGGGAGCTATACAGATACGCAGTATTTT
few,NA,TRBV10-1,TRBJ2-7,CASSETPRSSSYEQYF,TGCGCCAGCAGTGAAACCCCCAGGTCGAGCTCCTACGAGCAGTACTTC
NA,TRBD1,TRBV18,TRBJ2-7,CASSPGTVKGYEQYF,TGTGCCAGCTCACCAGGGACAGTAAAGGGGTACGAGCAGTACTTC
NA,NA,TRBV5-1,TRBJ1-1,CASRVTANTEAFF,TGCGCCAGCAGAGTGACGGCGAACACTGAAGCTTTCTTT
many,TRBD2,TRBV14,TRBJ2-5,CASSQDPPSGRDETQYF,TGTGCCAGCAGCCAAGATCCCCCTAGCGGGAGGGATGAGACCCAGTACTTC
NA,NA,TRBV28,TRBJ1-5,CASSLLTLGYSDQPQHF,TGTGCCAGCAGTTTACTGACCTTGGGGTATTCCGATCAGCCCCAGCATTTT
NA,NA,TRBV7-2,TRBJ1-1,CASSLLGLAAFF,TGTGCCAGCAGCTTATTGGGCCTCGCAGCTTTCTTT
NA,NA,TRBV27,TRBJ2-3,CASSNLGTDTQYF,TGTGCCAGCAGTAACCTAGGCACAGATACGCAGTATTTT
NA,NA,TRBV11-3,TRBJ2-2,CASSLGGGRDKDTGELFF,TGTGCCAGCAGCTTAGGAGGTGGCAGGGATAAGGACACCGGGGAGCTGTTTTTT
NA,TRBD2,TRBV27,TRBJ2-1,CASSLGGGLGRNEQFF,TGTGCCAGCAGCCTCGGGGGGGGCCTAGGTCGTAATGAGCAGTTCTTC
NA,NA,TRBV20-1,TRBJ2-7,CSASFLYEQYF,TGCAGTGCTAGCTTCCTCTACGAGCAGTACTTC
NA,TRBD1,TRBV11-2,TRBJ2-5,CASSLGLAGGRGGETQYF,TGTGCCAGCAGCTTAGGCCTCGCAGGGGGCCGCGGCGGAGAGACCCAGTACTTC
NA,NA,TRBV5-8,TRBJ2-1,CASRRQGGRYNEQFF,TGTGCCAGCAGACGACAGGGAGGGAGATACAATGAGCAGTTCTTC
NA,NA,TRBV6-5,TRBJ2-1,CASSYREGIYEQFF,TGTGCCAGCAGTTACCGCGAGGGGATCTATGAGCAGTTCTTC